The 26 T cell receptor beta chains listed next were all sequenced from one sample in a study of blood T cell repertoires in COVID-19. Only in-frame clones appear in the TCRdb table, and some are missing; sequencing was by immunoSEQ multiplex PCR. The sample includes roughly 200,000 clones, around four fifths of them seen just once. The sequenced sample consisted of peripheral blood. These TCRs come from a woman over 75 with active or convalescent COVID-19.

V and J are TRBV5-5 and TRBJ2-2; weak D call: TRBD1 (6 bases). Germline CDR1 and CDR2: SGHKS and YYEKEE (reference sequence). V lost 6 bases to trimming and J lost 1 base, with 13 bases between them. CDR3 size: 15 residues. The CDR3 loop reads CASTRVTGNTGELFF. The CDR3 nucleotides are TGTGCCAGCACCCGCGTGACAGGGAACACCGGGGAGCTGTTTTTT.

V gene TRBV27 combines with J gene TRBJ2-7, with a tentative D call TRBD1 (5 bases). Between the trimmed V and J ends, which lost 3 bases and 3 bases, there was a span of 12 bases. The CDR3 is 14 amino acids. Germline CDR1 is MNHEY and CDR2 is SMNVEV (reference sequence). The CDR3 region has the DNA TGTGCCAGCAGTTTGGGGCTGAACCTCTACGAGCAGTACTTC. Residues: CASSLGLNLYEQYF.

This clone was counted once. This sequence joins TRBV2 and TRBJ2-1; 8 nucleotides align to TRBD2. The germline V gene encodes CDR1 SNHLY and CDR2 FYNNEI. The V and J ends lost 10 bases and 0 bases, in that order; junction bases with no gene match: 8. The CDR3 is 15 amino acids. CDR3 DNA sequence: TGTGCCACCGCCTCCGGGGGGGGCTCCTACAATGAGCAGTTCTTC. It yields the protein CATASGGGSYNEQFF.

The chain recombines TRBV28 with TRBJ2-7; a possible D gene is TRBD1 (6 bases). CDR1 is MDHEN and CDR2 is SYDVKM in the germline V gene. The CDR3 loop spans 13 amino acids. Trimming shortened V by 3 bases and J by 6 bases, and 12 bases separated the two germline ends. CDR3 bases: TGTGCCAGCAGTTTCAGTGACAGGAGCGAGCAGTACTTC. This encodes CASSFSDRSEQYF. Using reference TRBV28 and TRBJ2-7 for the parts outside the CDR3, the full variable domain is DVKVTQSSRYLVKRTGEKVFLECVQDMDHENMFWYRQDPGLGLRLIYFSYDVKMKEKGDIPEGYSVSREKKERFSLILESASTNQTSMYLCASSFSDRSEQYFGPGTRLTVT.

V is TRBV30 and J is TRBJ2-5; 7 positions agree with TRBD1. The CDR3 is 13 amino acids. The V and J ends lost 8 bases and 3 bases, in that order; junction bases with no gene match: 9. The germline gives CDR1 GTSNPN, CDR2 SVGIG (reference sequence). The CDR3 DNA reads as TGTGCCACGTCAAAGGGGGCCGAAGAGACCCAGTACTTC. This translates into CATSKGAEETQYF.

As for this clone: This sample also contains other DNA sequences that code for the same CDR3. The V call is TRBV5-1, the J call TRBJ2-7, with TRBD1 as a possible D gene (6 bases). Between the trimmed V and J ends, which lost 4 bases and 3 bases, there was a span of 14 bases. This CDR3 has 14 residues. Germline loops: CDR1 SGHRS, CDR2 YFSETQ. CDR3 coding DNA: TGCGCCAGCAGCCTGGGGGCCGGAAGCTACGAGCAGTACTTC. Its translation is CASSLGAGSYEQYF. Full variable domain (rest looked up from reference TRBV5-1 and TRBJ2-7): KAGVTQTPRYLIKTRGQQVTLSCSPISGHRSVSWYQQTPGQGLQFLFEYFSETQRNKGNFPGRFSGRQFSNSRSEMNVSTLELGDSALYLCASSLGAGSYEQYFGPGTRLTVT.

V and J are TRBV6-5 and TRBJ1-5; 10 positions match TRBD1. Trimming took 6 bases from V and 1 from J; bases not matched to a gene: 3. The V gene's germline CDR1 is MNHEY and CDR2 SVGAGI. This CDR3 comprises 15 residues. Written as DNA, the CDR3 is TGTGCCAGCAGAAGACAGGGGGCGAGCAATCAGCCCCAGCATTTT. Translating gives CASRRQGASNQPQHF.

In this sample, this clone turned up once. The genes are TRBV18 and TRBJ2-7; D ambiguous. This CDR3 has 14 amino acids. The germline CDR1 and CDR2 sequences are KGHSH and LQKENI. Trimming shortened V by 6 bases and J by 0 bases, and 12 bases separated the two germline ends. The CDR3 bases are TGTGCCAGCTCCCGGTCCCCTCCCTCCTACGAGCAGTACTTC. Encoded protein: CASSRSPPSYEQYF.

The rearrangement links TRBV5-1 to TRBJ1-2; D might be TRBD1 (6 bases). Germline CDR1 reads SGHRS; CDR2 reads YFSETQ. The CDR3 contains 14 residues. V shed 4 bases and J shed 7 bases, with 17 bases lying between them. Here the CDR3 reads CASSLDTGPGGYTF. For the CDR3, the DNA is TGCGCCAGCAGCCTGGATACAGGGCCGGGTGGCTACACCTTC.

This clone was seen only a few times. The J gene is TRBJ2-3, the V gene TRBV19; 7 bases are shared with TRBD1. The CDR3 length is 13 residues. The germline V gene has CDR1 LNHDA and CDR2 SQIVND (reference sequence). V gave up 5 bases and J gave up 5 bases; unmatched junction bases: 4. CDR3 DNA sequence: TGTGCCAGTAGTTTACAGGGGATAGATACGCAGTATTTT. This translates into CASSLQGIDTQYF.

A few counts support this clone. The DNA for the CDR3 is TGTGCCAGCAGCTCCCCCGCCCGGGGCACCATATATTTT. This gives the protein CASSSPARGTIYF. The chain combines TRBV11-2 with TRBJ1-3; D is ambiguous. The CDR3 has 13 residues. V lost 4 bases and J lost 9, with 13 bases in between. In germline, CDR1 is SGHAT, CDR2 FQNNGV.

The V call is TRBV11-3, the J call TRBJ2-7, with TRBD1 identical over 10 bases. The CDR3 is 13 amino acids. V lost 5 bases to trimming and J lost 10 bases; unmatched junction nucleotides: 8. From germline, CDR1 is SGHNT and CDR2 YENEEA. The CDR3 loop reads CASSLGQGGFQYF. The DNA of the CDR3 is TGTGCCAGCAGCCTCGGACAGGGGGGCTTTCAGTACTTC.

The chain is built from TRBV7-2 and TRBJ2-7; 7 bases are shared with TRBD1. CDR1 is SGHTA and CDR2 is FQGNSA in the germline V gene. Trimming cost V 3 bases and J 2 bases; bases outside gene matches: 7. The CDR3 is 15 residues long. Written as DNA, the CDR3 is TGTGCCAGCAGCTTTTCCGGGACAGTAACCTACGAGCAGTACTTC. Protein: CASSFSGTVTYEQYF.

In nucleotides, the CDR3 is TGTGCCAGCAGCCTACGCGAGGGCTCCTATAATTCACCCCTCCACTTT. It specifies CASSLREGSYNSPLHF. The genes are TRBV5-8 and TRBJ1-6, with D unclear. Trimming removed 4 bases at V and 0 bases at J, with 11 bases between. CDR1 is SGHTS and CDR2 is YDEGEE in the germline V gene. The CDR3 extends over 16 amino acids. Filled out from reference TRBV5-8 and TRBJ1-6, the complete variable domain reads EAGVTQSPTHLIKTRGQQATLRCSPISGHTSVYWYQQALGLGLQFLLWYDEGEERNRGNFPPRFSGRQFPNYSSELNVNALELEDSALYLCASSLREGSYNSPLHFGNGTRLTVT.

The chain has TRBV5-8 and TRBJ2-7; TRBD2 agrees at 7 bases. Losses at the gene ends were 2 bases for V and 0 bases for J; bases not matched to a gene: 5. The CDR3 consists of 15 residues. In germline, CDR1 is SGHTS, CDR2 YDEGEE. This chain's CDR3 is CASSFRTRSSYEQYF. The CDR3 nucleotides are TGTGCCAGCAGCTTCAGGACTAGGAGCTCCTACGAGCAGTACTTC.

The V and J genes are TRBV5-1 and TRBJ2-7, with a tentative D call TRBD2 (6 bases). Per the germline V gene, CDR1 is SGHRS and CDR2 is YFSETQ. This CDR3 comprises 14 residues. The V end was cut by 3 bases, the J end by 2 bases, with 12 bases between. The DNA for the CDR3 is TGCGCCAGCAGCTCCCGGGACTCCACCTACGAGCAGTACTTC. Its protein product is CASSSRDSTYEQYF.

The rearrangement uses TRBV3-1 (or the pseudogene TRBV3-2) and TRBJ1-2; 8 bases fit TRBD1. Germline V gene sequence: CDR1 LGHDT, CDR2 YNNKEL (reference sequence). This CDR3 has 15 amino acids. With 1 base clipped from V and 4 bases from J, the junction kept 5 bases outside the gene matches. The CDR3 here is CASSQGTGFLYGYTF. In nucleotides, the CDR3 is TGTGCCAGCAGCCAAGGGACAGGGTTCCTCTATGGCTACACCTTC.

The chain is built from TRBV7-3 and TRBJ1-6, with D unresolved. Germline V gene sequence: CDR1 SGHTA, CDR2 FQGTGA. The CDR3 spans 13 residues. Deletions cut 1 base from V and 5 bases from J, with 3 bases between. CDR3 amino acids: CASSLIDNSPLHF. CDR3 nucleotides: TGTGCCAGCAGCTTAATCGATAATTCACCCCTCCACTTT.

The chain links TRBV27 to TRBJ2-7, with 8 bases aligning to TRBD2. V lost 3 bases, J lost 7 bases, and 11 bases stayed unmatched. The CDR3 is made up of 15 amino acids. Germline V lookup: CDR1 MNHEY, CDR2 SMNVEV (reference sequence). The chain's CDR3 is CASSFLGTIAGEQYF. For the CDR3, the DNA is TGTGCCAGCAGTTTTTTGGGCACAATAGCGGGGGAGCAGTACTTC.

This rearrangement joins TRBV7-9 to TRBJ2-1, with D possibly being TRBD1 (6 bases). V lost 0 bases, J lost 9 bases, and 9 bases lay in between. CDR3 length: 13 amino acids. Germline CDR1 SEHNR, CDR2 FQNEAQ (reference sequence). The CDR3 reads CASSLAGAREQFF. Written as DNA, the CDR3 is TGTGCCAGCAGCTTAGCGGGGGCCCGTGAGCAGTTCTTC.

To note about this clone: This CDR3 is also generated by other DNA sequences in the sample. The chain uses TRBV7-2 and TRBJ1-2; 12 positions agree with TRBD1. The ends lost 1 base at V and 4 bases at J; junction bases unmatched: 7. This CDR3 has 17 residues. Germline V gives CDR1 SGHTA, CDR2 FQGNSA. The CDR3 DNA is TGTGCCAGCAGCTTAGGGGGACAGGGGGCCCGGGTCTATGGCTACACCTTC. Protein product: CASSLGGQGARVYGYTF.

The chain combines TRBV7-9 with TRBJ2-7; tentatively, D is TRBD2 (5 bases). The V gene lost 5 bases and the J gene lost 0 bases, with 14 bases spanning the gap. This CDR3 comprises 15 residues. Germline V lookup: CDR1 SEHNR, CDR2 FQNEAQ (reference sequence). The CDR3 is CASSPRTYSSYEQYF. CDR3 DNA sequence: TGTGCCAGCAGCCCAAGGACTTACAGCTCCTACGAGCAGTACTTC.

V and J are TRBV7-8 and TRBJ2-1; 8 positions agree with TRBD1. The V gene's germline CDR1 is SGHVS and CDR2 FQNEAQ. J was trimmed by 4 bases and V by 2 bases; bases with no gene match: 4. The CDR3 is made up of 15 amino acids. The CDR3 coding sequence is TGTGCCAGCAGCTTACAGGGGGCCCTATACAATGAGCAGTTCTTC. As protein: CASSLQGALYNEQFF.

Details on this clone: Other DNA sequences within the sample encode an identical CDR3. This chain connects TRBV7-2 to TRBJ2-3; D gene unclear. V lost 2 bases, J lost 5 bases, and 8 bases lay in between. The germline CDR1 and CDR2 sequences are SGHTA and FQGNSA. The length of the CDR3 is 13 residues. CDR3 loop: CASSLSRGDTQYF. CDR3 nucleotides: TGTGCCAGCAGCTTATCCCGAGGAGATACGCAGTATTTT.

The table lists this clone with a count of one. V usage is TRBV20-1 and J usage is TRBJ2-1, with unresolved D. CDR3 size: 14 residues. Germline assignment: CDR1 DFQATT and CDR2 SNEGSKA (reference sequence). V was pared by 3 bases and J by 5 bases, with 14 bases between. The CDR3 here is CSASQMGRDNEQFF. The CDR3 region has the DNA TGCAGTGCTAGTCAAATGGGCAGAGACAATGAGCAGTTCTTC.

The chain couples TRBV20-1 to TRBJ2-1; 8 positions agree with TRBD2. The junction had 4 bases not matched to a gene; V was cut back by 3 bases and J by 15 bases. This CDR3 is 10 amino acids long. Germline CDR1 DFQATT, CDR2 SNEGSKA (reference sequence). The DNA of the CDR3 is TGCAGTGCTAGCAGCGGGAGTGTGTTCTTC. Its protein is CSASSGSVFF.